The rows below give T cell receptor beta chains drawn from one sample of a study of T cell responses to AZD1222 COVID-19 vaccine. Only in-frame clones appear in the TCRdb table, and some are missing; sequencing was by immunoSEQ multiplex PCR. The top ten hold 2.8% of the sample, which has about 93,000 clones, approximately 89% seen once. The sample consisted of peripheral blood, taken on day 0 of MenACWY control vaccination. The receptors shown here come from an adult in good health. CDR3s include the opening cysteine and the closing phenylalanine or tryptophan. Each record gives: clone size, V gene, D gene, J gene, CDR3 protein, CDR3 DNA. The D gene is left open where the match is weak. The size field is filled for only some rows; it gives once, few, many or a size class.

size: -
V: TRBV18
D: -
J: TRBJ1-1
CDR3: CASLASGPGVNTEAFF
DNA: TGTGCCAGCTTAGCATCAGGCCCGGGGGTGAACACTGAAGCTTTCTTT

size: once
V: TRBV4-3
D: TRBD2
J: TRBJ2-1
CDR3: CASSLGGGGYNEQFF
DNA: TGCGCCAGCAGCCTGGGCGGGGGAGGGTACAATGAGCAGTTCTTC

size: -
V: TRBV20-1
D: -
J: TRBJ1-5
CDR3: CSASPAAHQPQHF
DNA: TGCAGTGCTAGTCCTGCTGCCCATCAGCCCCAGCATTTT

size: -
V: TRBV19
D: -
J: TRBJ2-1
CDR3: CASSIGGGASRPSSYNEQFF
DNA: TGTGCCAGTAGTATAGGTGGTGGGGCTAGTCGACCTAGCTCCTACAATGAGCAGTTCTTC

size: once
V: TRBV5-1
D: -
J: TRBJ1-4
CDR3: CASSLERANEKLFF
DNA: TGCGCCAGCAGCTTGGAGAGGGCGAATGAAAAACTGTTTTTT

size: -
V: TRBV7-9
D: TRBD1
J: TRBJ2-1
CDR3: CASSRTGTLPEQFF
DNA: TGTGCCAGCAGCCGGACAGGGACCCTACCTGAGCAGTTCTTC

size: -
V: TRBV27
D: -
J: TRBJ1-4
CDR3: CASSFRGSANEKLFF
DNA: TGTGCCAGCAGTTTCCGGGGTTCGGCTAATGAAAAACTGTTTTTT

size: -
V: TRBV6-5
D: TRBD2
J: TRBJ2-1
CDR3: CASSYTAGGLYNEQFF
DNA: TGTGCCAGCAGTTATACGGCGGGGGGCCTATACAATGAGCAGTTCTTC

size: -
V: TRBV6-6
D: TRBD2
J: TRBJ2-7
CDR3: CASSYTSGAYEQYF
DNA: TGTGCCAGCAGTTACACTAGCGGGGCTTACGAGCAGTACTTC

size: -
V: TRBV6-5
D: -
J: TRBJ1-1
CDR3: CASSLQLFDTEAFF
DNA: TGTGCCAGCAGTCTACAGCTTTTTGACACTGAAGCTTTCTTT

size: -
V: TRBV19
D: TRBD1
J: TRBJ1-1
CDR3: CASSIGTERRTEAFF
DNA: TGTGCCAGTAGTATCGGGACAGAACGGCGCACTGAAGCTTTCTTT

size: -
V: TRBV6-5
D: -
J: TRBJ1-2
CDR3: CASSKQGNYGYTF
DNA: TGTGCCAGCAGTAAACAGGGAAACTATGGCTACACCTTC

size: -
V: TRBV3-1/TRBV3-2
D: -
J: TRBJ1-4
CDR3: CASSQVPSGATNEKLFF
DNA: TGTGCCAGCAGCCAAGTCCCTTCGGGGGCAACTAATGAAAAACTGTTTTTT

size: once
V: TRBV28
D: TRBD2
J: TRBJ2-4
CDR3: CASSLGVAGGLGIQYF
DNA: TGTGCCAGCAGTTTAGGGGTAGCGGGGGGGCTCGGCATTCAGTACTTC

size: -
V: TRBV5-4
D: -
J: TRBJ1-5
CDR3: CASSLDSNQPQHF
DNA: TGTGCCAGCAGCTTAGATAGCAATCAGCCCCAGCATTTT

size: -
V: TRBV14
D: -
J: TRBJ1-1
CDR3: CASSQAFASTEAFF
DNA: TGTGCCAGCAGCCAAGCCTTCGCAAGCACTGAAGCTTTCTTT

size: -
V: TRBV6-5
D: TRBD1
J: TRBJ1-6
CDR3: CASTRDRYNSPLHF
DNA: TGTGCCAGTACCCGGGACAGATATAATTCACCCCTCCACTTT

size: once
V: TRBV9
D: -
J: TRBJ2-7
CDR3: CASSVGGENSYEQYF
DNA: TGTGCCAGCAGCGTAGGGGGGGAGAATTCCTACGAGCAGTACTTC

size: -
V: TRBV24-1
D: TRBD2
J: TRBJ2-2
CDR3: CATSTSGGAWAGELFF
DNA: TGTGCCACCAGTACTAGCGGGGGGGCCTGGGCCGGGGAGCTGTTTTTT

size: -
V: TRBV7-2
D: -
J: TRBJ1-2
CDR3: CASEHGNYGYTF
DNA: TGTGCCAGCGAACACGGAAACTATGGCTACACCTTC

size: -
V: TRBV9
D: -
J: TRBJ2-1
CDR3: CASSLPPGNEQFF
DNA: TGTGCCAGCAGCCTACCCCCTGGAAATGAGCAGTTCTTC

size: -
V: TRBV5-6
D: -
J: TRBJ1-1
CDR3: CASSLRHFEAFF
DNA: TGTGCCAGCAGCCTCAGACATTTTGAAGCTTTCTTT

size: -
V: TRBV5-4
D: TRBD2
J: TRBJ2-1
CDR3: CASSLKTSGGHSYNEQFF
DNA: TGTGCCAGCAGCTTGAAAACTAGCGGGGGACACTCCTACAATGAGCAGTTCTTC

size: once
V: TRBV7-2
D: TRBD2
J: TRBJ2-2
CDR3: CASSAQAGTSGELFF
DNA: TGTGCCAGCAGCGCCCAAGCCGGGACTAGCGGGGAGCTGTTTTTT

size: -
V: TRBV21-1
D: -
J: TRBJ1-2
CDR3: CASSKEKDRAAGYTF
DNA: TGTGCCAGCAGCAAAGAAAAAGACAGGGCGGCTGGCTACACCTTC

size: -
V: TRBV7-8
D: TRBD1
J: TRBJ2-4
CDR3: CASSLGGFQGDIQYF
DNA: TGTGCCAGCAGCTTAGGTGGTTTTCAGGGGGACATTCAGTACTTC

size: -
V: TRBV4-3
D: -
J: TRBJ1-1
CDR3: CASSQEEFSQAFF
DNA: TGCGCCAGCAGCCAAGAAGAGTTTAGTCAAGCTTTCTTT

size: once
V: TRBV19
D: TRBD1
J: TRBJ1-1
CDR3: CASSRGQGVRWTEAFF
DNA: TGTGCCAGTAGTAGAGGACAGGGGGTCCGTTGGACTGAAGCTTTCTTT

size: -
V: TRBV11-2
D: TRBD2
J: TRBJ2-7
CDR3: CASSFFGGDEQYF
DNA: TGTGCCAGCAGCTTCTTTGGGGGGGACGAGCAGTACTTC

size: -
V: TRBV7-2
D: TRBD2
J: TRBJ2-1
CDR3: CASSLVSGGYNEQFF
DNA: TGTGCCAGCAGCTTAGTATCGGGGGGCTACAATGAGCAGTTCTTC

size: -
V: TRBV7-3
D: TRBD2
J: TRBJ2-3
CDR3: CASSPRGGAPDTQYF
DNA: TGTGCCAGCAGCCCCCGCGGGGGGGCGCCAGATACGCAGTATTTT

size: -
V: TRBV5-1
D: -
J: TRBJ2-4
CDR3: CASSLAGGPNIQYF
DNA: TGCGCCAGCAGCTTGGCAGGGGGGCCAAACATTCAGTACTTC

size: few
V: TRBV4-1
D: -
J: TRBJ2-4
CDR3: CASSGAGFLAKNIQYF
DNA: TGCGCCAGCAGCGGGGCAGGATTTCTAGCCAAAAACATTCAGTACTTC

size: once
V: TRBV19
D: -
J: TRBJ1-5
CDR3: CASSDTGQANQPQHF
DNA: TGTGCCAGTAGTGATACAGGGCAGGCCAATCAGCCCCAGCATTTT

size: -
V: TRBV9
D: -
J: TRBJ2-1
CDR3: CASSPGNSYNEQFF
DNA: TGTGCCAGTTCCCCAGGGAACTCCTACAATGAGCAGTTCTTC

size: -
V: TRBV3-1/TRBV3-2
D: TRBD2
J: TRBJ2-1
CDR3: CASSQDTLAGYEQFF
DNA: TGTGCCAGCAGCCAAGATACACTAGCGGGGTATGAGCAGTTCTTC

size: -
V: TRBV30
D: TRBD1
J: TRBJ1-2
CDR3: CAWSVQGAEGYTF
DNA: TGTGCCTGGAGTGTACAGGGGGCTGAAGGCTACACCTTC

size: -
V: TRBV9
D: TRBD1
J: TRBJ1-2
CDR3: CASSLTGTGGDYGYTF
DNA: TGTGCCAGCAGCCTCACCGGGACAGGGGGCGACTATGGCTACACCTTC

size: -
V: TRBV19
D: -
J: TRBJ1-1
CDR3: CASSTTMVRDFKAFF
DNA: TGTGCCAGTAGTACGACCATGGTGAGGGACTTTAAAGCTTTCTTT

size: once
V: TRBV7-9
D: -
J: TRBJ2-1
CDR3: CASSSPDRYNEQFF
DNA: TGTGCCAGCAGCTCCCCGGACAGATACAATGAGCAGTTCTTC

size: -
V: TRBV3-1/TRBV3-2
D: TRBD2
J: TRBJ2-5
CDR3: CASSRTRGETQYF
DNA: TGTGCCAGCAGCCGGACTAGGGGAGAGACCCAGTACTTC

size: once
V: TRBV18
D: -
J: TRBJ2-7
CDR3: CASSPPLGVGTYEQYF
DNA: TGTGCCAGCTCACCACCGCTTGGGGTAGGGACCTACGAGCAGTACTTC

size: -
V: TRBV5-5
D: -
J: TRBJ1-5
CDR3: CASSFLEVNQPQHF
DNA: TGTGCCAGCAGCTTTTTGGAGGTGAATCAGCCCCAGCATTTT

size: -
V: TRBV9
D: -
J: TRBJ1-1
CDR3: CASSVGGKDTEAFF
DNA: TGTGCCAGCAGCGTAGGGGGCAAGGACACTGAAGCTTTCTTT

size: -
V: TRBV4-3
D: TRBD2
J: TRBJ2-3
CDR3: CASSQVWTSGGTDTQYF
DNA: TGCGCCAGCAGCCAAGTCTGGACTAGCGGGGGCACAGATACGCAGTATTTT

size: -
V: TRBV25-1
D: TRBD2
J: TRBJ2-7
CDR3: CASSEYTSALGEQYF
DNA: TGTGCCAGCAGTGAATATACTAGCGCCCTGGGCGAGCAGTACTTC

size: -
V: TRBV5-6
D: TRBD2
J: TRBJ2-7
CDR3: CASSPIGGGQTYEQYF
DNA: TGTGCCAGCAGCCCAATCGGGGGAGGGCAAACCTACGAGCAGTACTTC

size: -
V: TRBV11-2
D: -
J: TRBJ1-3
CDR3: CASSLASGGNTIYF
DNA: TGTGCCAGCAGCTTAGCGTCGGGCGGAAACACCATATATTTT

size: -
V: TRBV9
D: TRBD1
J: TRBJ1-5
CDR3: CASSAGQWQPQHF
DNA: TGTGCCAGCAGCGCGGGACAGTGGCAGCCCCAGCATTTT